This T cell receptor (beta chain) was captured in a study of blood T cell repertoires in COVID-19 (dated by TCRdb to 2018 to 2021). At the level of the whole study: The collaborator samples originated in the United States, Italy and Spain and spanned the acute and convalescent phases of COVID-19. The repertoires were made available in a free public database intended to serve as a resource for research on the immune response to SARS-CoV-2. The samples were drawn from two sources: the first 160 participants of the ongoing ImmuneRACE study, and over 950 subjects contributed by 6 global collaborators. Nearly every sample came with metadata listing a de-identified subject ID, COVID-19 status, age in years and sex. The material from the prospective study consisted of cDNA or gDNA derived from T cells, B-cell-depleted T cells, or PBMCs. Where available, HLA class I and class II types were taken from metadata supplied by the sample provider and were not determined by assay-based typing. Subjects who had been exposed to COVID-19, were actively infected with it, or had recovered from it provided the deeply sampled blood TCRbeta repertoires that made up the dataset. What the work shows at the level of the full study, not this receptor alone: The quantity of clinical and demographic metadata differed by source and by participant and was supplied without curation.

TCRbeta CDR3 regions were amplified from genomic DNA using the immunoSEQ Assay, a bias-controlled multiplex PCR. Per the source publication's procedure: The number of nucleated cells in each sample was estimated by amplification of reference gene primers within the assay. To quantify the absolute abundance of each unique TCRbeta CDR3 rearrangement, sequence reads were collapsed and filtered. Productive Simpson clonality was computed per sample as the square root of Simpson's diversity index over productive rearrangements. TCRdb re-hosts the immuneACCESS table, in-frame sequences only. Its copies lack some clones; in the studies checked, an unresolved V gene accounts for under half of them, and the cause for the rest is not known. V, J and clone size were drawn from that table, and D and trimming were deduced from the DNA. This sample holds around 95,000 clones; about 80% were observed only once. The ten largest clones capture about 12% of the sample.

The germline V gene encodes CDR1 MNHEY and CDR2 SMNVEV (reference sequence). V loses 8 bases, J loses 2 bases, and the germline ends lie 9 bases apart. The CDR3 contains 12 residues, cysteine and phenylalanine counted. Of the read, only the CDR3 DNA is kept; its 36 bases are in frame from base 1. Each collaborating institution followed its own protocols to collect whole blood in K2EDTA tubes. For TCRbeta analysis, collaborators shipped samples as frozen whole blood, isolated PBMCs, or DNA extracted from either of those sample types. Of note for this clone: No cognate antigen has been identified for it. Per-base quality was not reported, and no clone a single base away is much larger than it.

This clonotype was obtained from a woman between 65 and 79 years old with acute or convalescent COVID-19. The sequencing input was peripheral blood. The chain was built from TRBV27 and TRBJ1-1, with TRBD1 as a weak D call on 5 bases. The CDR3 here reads CASGDRNTEAFF. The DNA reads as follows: TGTGCCAGCGGAGACAGAAACACTGAAGCTTTCTTT.